This T cell receptor (beta chain) was obtained from a study of beta chain features in type 1 diabetes. Points on this clone: Its specificity is not known.

Findings and limits, study-wide: Among all four CD4+ subsets, Type 1 diabetes patients had TCRB CDR3s that were moderately but significantly shorter.

V lost 5 bases and J 7 bases, leaving 12 bases between the germline ends. From germline, CDR1 is MNHNS and CDR2 SASEGT. The CDR3 loop spans 13 amino acids. A single heparinised draw of approximately 100 mL on average was taken per donor. A sort by CD45RO/CCR7/CD25/CD127/CD95/CD27 yielded CD4+ naive, central memory, regulatory and stem cell-like memory cells. Since all of the isolated RNA was reverse transcribed, expressed TCRB transcripts were what got sequenced. Assay: immunoSEQ multiplex PCR; the TCRdb copy retains only in-frame clones and omits some. This table has 250,000 to 350,000 clones, over 11% appearing once.

The sequencing input was naive CD4+ T cells from blood. This TCR was recovered from a man aged 25 to 40 with type 1 diabetes. This chain links TRBV6-1 with TRBJ1-5; tentatively, D is TRBD1 (6 bases). CDR3 coding DNA: TGTGCCAGCAGTACAGGGACGCAGCAGCCCCAGCATTTT. Translated, it gives CASSTGTQQPQHF.